These T cell receptor beta chains were read from a single sample in a study of neurological immune-mediated disorders. TCRdb re-called the 5' RACE reads through MiXCR, storing one row per CDR3 protein. The table lists about 84,000 distinct CDR3 sequences, around 10% of them singletons. Material: PBMCs. Every receptor here comes from a man aged 40-49 years in good health. Both conserved end residues are part of each CDR3. D genes are given only for firm matches. For some rows the clone size is stated as once, few or many, or as a class when expanded; others skip it.

TRBV12-3/TRBV12-4	many	TRBJ2-1	.	TGTGCCAGCAGTTTACATTATCGGGACCTAAGGGTGTACAATGAGCAGTTCTTC	CASSLHYRDLRVYNEQFF
TRBV6-6	many	TRBJ2-3	.	TGTGCCAGCAGGATAGCGTCTGGGGGCACAGATACGCAGTATTTT	CASRIASGGTDTQYF
TRBV27	.	TRBJ2-3	TRBD2	TGTGCCAGCAGACTACCGGGACTAGCGGGAGGGGGCACAGATTCGCAGAATTTT	CASRLPGLAGGGTDSQNF
TRBV20-1	many	TRBJ2-3	TRBD1	TGCAGTGCTAGAGAGGGGGACAGGGCCACAGATACGCAGTATTTT	CSAREGDRATDTQYF
TRBV20-1	many	TRBJ1-2	TRBD1	TGCAGTGCTAGAGAGGGGACAGTCTATGGCTACACCTTC	CSAREGTVYGYTF
TRBV20-1	many	TRBJ1-5	.	TGCAGTGCTAGAGCCGGGGCGAGGAATCAGCCCCAGCATTTT	CSARAGARNQPQHF
TRBV5-1	many	TRBJ2-1	.	TGCGCCAGCAGCTTGTCGGTTCATGAGCAGTTCTTC	CASSLSVHEQFF
TRBV7-2	many	TRBJ2-7	TRBD2	TGTGCCAGCAGCTTCGGGACTAGCGGCGCCTACGAGCAGTACTTC	CASSFGTSGAYEQYF
TRBV5-5	many	TRBJ2-1	.	TGTGCCAGCAGCATTGGGACGTCCCGGGTATACAATGAGCAGTTCTTC	CASSIGTSRVYNEQFF
TRBV11-2	many	TRBJ2-3	TRBD1	TGTGCCAGCAGCTTAGGGACAGGAGACACAGATACGCAGTATTTT	CASSLGTGDTDTQYF
TRBV20-1	many	TRBJ2-3	.	TGCAGTGCTAGGCCTGCGGGGACGGTTATCCAAGATACGCAGTATTTT	CSARPAGTVIQDTQYF
TRBV5-1	many	TRBJ1-1	.	TGCGCCAGCAGCGAGATGTCCGGGACCGGGGGGGAAGCTTTCTTT	CASSEMSGTGGEAFF
TRBV7-9	many	TRBJ2-3	TRBD1	TGTGCCAGCAGCAGAGTACAGGGGATGTCAGATACGCAGTATTTT	CASSRVQGMSDTQYF
TRBV5-1	many	TRBJ1-1	.	TGCGCCAGCAGCACCGGGCACGCTGAAGACCCCTCGGAAGCTTTCTTT	CASSTGHAEDPSEAFF